This entry lists 24 T cell receptor beta chains sequenced from one sample in a study of blood T cell repertoires in COVID-19. The method was immunoSEQ multiplex PCR; TCRdb's version includes in-frame clones alone and lacks a portion of them. The data contain roughly 80,000 clones, 88% of them singletons. The specimen sequenced was peripheral blood. These receptors were collected from a human donor in a cohort sampled during active COVID-19.

The chain uses TRBV7-8 and TRBJ2-7; D is perhaps TRBD2 (5 bases). This CDR3 is 14 amino acids long. Germline V lookup: CDR1 SGHVS, CDR2 FQNEAQ. Trimming stripped 1 base from V and 4 bases from J, with 11 bases between. Here the CDR3 reads CASSLVRGSYEQYF. The DNA for the CDR3 is TGTGCCAGCAGCTTAGTTCGGGGATCGTACGAGCAGTACTTC.

This sequence joins TRBV2 and TRBJ2-6, with TRBD1 as a possible D gene (5 bases). Germline CDR1 and CDR2: SNHLY and FYNNEI. V was shortened by 5 bases and J by 2 bases, with 13 bases between the two germline ends. This CDR3 comprises 16 residues. The CDR3 sequence is CASSSQGFAGANVLTF. The CDR3 DNA reads TGTGCCAGCAGTTCCCAGGGATTTGCTGGGGCCAACGTCCTGACTTTC. Complete variable domain (other parts from reference TRBV2 and TRBJ2-6): EPEVTQTPSHQVTQMGQEVILRCVPISNHLYFYWYRQILGQKVEFLVSFYNNEISEKSEIFDDQFSVERPDGSNFTLKIRSTKLEDSAMYFCASSSQGFAGANVLTFGAGSRLTVL.

J is TRBJ2-7 and V is TRBV11-3; D is possibly TRBD2 (6 bases). The CDR3 loop spans 14 amino acids. In germline, CDR1 is SGHNT, CDR2 YENEEA. Trimming pared 5 bases from V and 0 bases from J, leaving 11 bases between. The CDR3 DNA sequence: TGTGCCAGCAGCCCGACCGGGGGCTCCTACGAGCAGTACTTC. Translating gives CASSPTGGSYEQYF.

The rearrangement joins TRBV3-1 (or the pseudogene TRBV3-2) to TRBJ2-1; 13 bases are a match to TRBD2. The CDR3 is 19 amino acids. With 3 bases clipped from V and 4 bases from J, the junction kept 12 bases outside the gene matches. Germline values: CDR1 LGHDT, CDR2 YNNKEL (reference sequence). In DNA form, the CDR3 reads TGTGCCAGCAGCCAGCAGGCTGGACTAGCGGGGGACTCTTACAATGAGCAGTTCTTC. Translated: CASSQQAGLAGDSYNEQFF.

The chain recombines TRBV4-1 with TRBJ2-3; 9 bases line up with TRBD1. V lost 2 bases to trimming and J lost 6 bases; unmatched junction nucleotides: 9. The CDR3 is 16 amino acids. In germline, CDR1 is MGHRA, CDR2 YSYEKL. In DNA form, the CDR3 reads TGCGCCAGCAGCCAAAAACAGGGGGCTGGTCGTGATACGCAGTATTTT. It encodes CASSQKQGAGRDTQYF.

Comment on this clone: The identical CDR3 is also encoded by other nucleotide sequences in the sample. CDR3 region: CASSLTIDRPYEQYF. The CDR3 DNA is TGCGCCAGCAGCTTGACCATTGACAGACCCTACGAGCAGTACTTC. The J gene is TRBJ2-7, the V gene TRBV5-1, with a possible D match to TRBD1 (5 bases). Germline CDR1 is SGHRS and CDR2 is YFSETQ. The CDR3 loop spans 15 amino acids. V was cut by 1 base and J by 2 bases, with 13 bases left in between.

The J gene is TRBJ1-3, the V gene TRBV28, with D maybe TRBD1 (6 bases). The length of the CDR3 is 15 residues. The germline CDR1 and CDR2 sequences are MDHEN and SYDVKM. V gave up 5 bases and J gave up 4 bases, with 15 bases separating them. The CDR3 nucleotides read TGTGCCAGCAGTCGGGCAGGGGCCGCCGGAAACACCATATATTTT. It yields the protein CASSRAGAAGNTIYF. The variable domain in full, with the rest retrieved from reference TRBV28 and TRBJ1-3, is DVKVTQSSRYLVKRTGEKVFLECVQDMDHENMFWYRQDPGLGLRLIYFSYDVKMKEKGDIPEGYSVSREKKERFSLILESASTNQTSMYLCASSRAGAAGNTIYFGEGSWLTVV.

The gene calls are TRBV12-5 and TRBJ2-5, with no clear D. From germline, CDR1 is LGHNT and CDR2 FRNRAP. The V end was cut by 1 base, the J end by 7 bases, with 10 bases between. The CDR3 totals 13 residues. The CDR3 DNA reads as TGTGCTAGTGGTTTGGGAAGCAGAGGGACCCAGTACTTC. It specifies CASGLGSRGTQYF.

The CDR3 loop reads CASSKVRHLIPNQPQHF. CDR3 nucleotide sequence: TGTGCCAGCAGCAAGGTGCGACACTTAATCCCCAATCAGCCCCAGCATTTT. The gene calls are TRBV21-1 and TRBJ1-5; the D segment call TRBD1 is taken from the table without a DNA check. TRBV21-1 is a known pseudogene. The CDR3 consists of 17 residues.

The chain is built from TRBV7-9 and TRBJ1-5, with no clear D. Germline V lookup: CDR1 SEHNR, CDR2 FQNEAQ (reference sequence). The CDR3 loop spans 14 amino acids. V lost 0 bases to trimming and J lost 2 bases, with 5 bases between them. CDR3 coding DNA: TGTGCCAGCAGCTTAGCTAGCGGCAATCAGCCCCAGCATTTT. It specifies CASSLASGNQPQHF.

The chain employs TRBV30 and TRBJ1-2, with D hard to call. Between the trimmed V and J ends, which lost 2 bases and 7 bases, there was a span of 14 bases. The CDR3 runs 13 residues. The germline V gene has CDR1 GTSNPN and CDR2 SVGIG (reference sequence). This CDR3 reads CAWSQTAGSGYTF. In nucleotides, the CDR3 is TGTGCCTGGAGTCAGACGGCGGGATCTGGCTACACCTTC.

V is TRBV5-6 and J is TRBJ1-1, with TRBD1 matching over 9 bases. J lost 5 bases, V lost 5 bases, and 4 bases had no gene match. The CDR3 length is 13 residues. Germline CDR1 is SGHDT and CDR2 is YYEEEE. In DNA form, the CDR3 reads TGTGCCAGCAGTCCAGGACAGGGGACTGAAGCTTTCTTT. Its translation is CASSPGQGTEAFF.

The chain combines TRBV5-1 with TRBJ2-1, with a possible D match to TRBD1 (5 bases). The CDR3 is 15 amino acids. Germline V gene sequence: CDR1 SGHRS, CDR2 YFSETQ. V dropped 0 bases and J dropped 7 bases, with 14 bases sitting between them. The CDR3 DNA sequence: TGCGCCAGCAGCTTGGGGGCAGGGATACGAAATGAGCAGTTCTTC. Its protein is CASSLGAGIRNEQFF. Based on the CDR3 plus reference TRBV5-1 and TRBJ2-1, the full variable domain is KAGVTQTPRYLIKTRGQQVTLSCSPISGHRSVSWYQQTPGQGLQFLFEYFSETQRNKGNFPGRFSGRQFSNSRSEMNVSTLELGDSALYLCASSLGAGIRNEQFFGPGTRLTVL.

The gene calls are TRBV4-1 and TRBJ2-1; the D gene is possibly TRBD1 (7 bases). Per the germline V gene, CDR1 is MGHRA and CDR2 is YSYEKL. V was cut by 6 bases and J by 9 bases, with 15 bases left in between. The CDR3 runs 13 residues. This CDR3 is CASRSEGAREQFF. CDR3 DNA: TGCGCCAGCAGATCGGAGGGGGCTCGTGAGCAGTTCTTC.

The chain combines TRBV7-6 with TRBJ2-1, with 10 bases that match TRBD2. This CDR3 comprises 16 residues. Trimming cost V 5 bases and J 9 bases; bases outside gene matches: 13. Germline V gives CDR1 SGHVS, CDR2 FNYEAQ. CDR3 sequence: CASSPRVSGGRVEQFF. CDR3 DNA sequence: TGTGCCAGCAGCCCCCGGGTTAGCGGGGGGAGAGTTGAGCAGTTCTTC.

V gene TRBV30 combines with J gene TRBJ1-6; 10 bases are shared with TRBD1. The CDR3 runs 17 residues. Per the germline V gene, CDR1 is GTSNPN and CDR2 is SVGIG (reference sequence). J gave up 9 bases and V 1 base, and 12 bases lay outside the gene matches. This CDR3 is CAWSESRDRGLGSPLHF. The CDR3 DNA reads as TGTGCCTGGAGTGAATCCCGGGACAGGGGCTTGGGTTCACCCCTCCACTTT.

The chain recombines TRBV2 with TRBJ1-1; D gene uncertain. Germline CDR1 SNHLY, CDR2 FYNNEI. Trimming stripped 5 bases from V and 1 base from J, with 11 bases between. This CDR3 is built from 14 residues. The CDR3 here is CASSFSAENTEAFF. CDR3 nucleotide sequence: TGTGCCAGCAGTTTTTCGGCGGAGAACACTGAAGCTTTCTTT. Using reference TRBV2 and TRBJ1-1 for the parts outside the CDR3, the full variable domain is EPEVTQTPSHQVTQMGQEVILRCVPISNHLYFYWYRQILGQKVEFLVSFYNNEISEKSEIFDDQFSVERPDGSNFTLKIRSTKLEDSAMYFCASSFSAENTEAFFGQGTRLTVV.

V is TRBV28 and J is TRBJ1-3; 8 nucleotides align to TRBD1. CDR1 is MDHEN and CDR2 is SYDVKM in the germline V gene. The CDR3 consists of 16 residues. After removal of 3 bases from V and 4 bases from J, the junction contained 8 bases not matched to a gene. The chain's CDR3 is CASSFRTGRVGNTIYF. For the CDR3, the DNA is TGTGCCAGCAGTTTCCGGACAGGGCGCGTCGGAAACACCATATATTTT.

This clone was seen a single time. The J gene is TRBJ2-5, the V gene TRBV5-6; tentative D call: TRBD2 (7 bases). V was pared by 3 bases and J by 6 bases, with 21 bases between. CDR3 length equals 16 residues. The germline CDR1 and CDR2 sequences are SGHDT and YYEEEE. The CDR3 DNA is TGTGCCAGCAGCTCCCTTCCCACACTCGGGGGGCAGACCCAGTACTTC. It codes for CASSSLPTLGGQTQYF.

The V and J genes are TRBV5-4 and TRBJ2-7; possibly TRBD1 for D (5 bases). Trimming stripped 2 bases from V and 6 bases from J, with 15 bases between. The length of the CDR3 is 14 residues. Germline assignment: CDR1 SGHNT and CDR2 YYREEE (reference sequence). The CDR3 is CASSLYAGSGEQYF. CDR3 bases: TGTGCCAGCAGCTTATACGCAGGGTCAGGCGAGCAGTACTTC.

The chain links TRBV7-6 to TRBJ1-2; 7 nucleotides agree with TRBD1. The CDR3 is made up of 14 amino acids. J gave up 4 bases and V 4 bases, and 6 bases lay outside the gene matches. CDR1 and CDR2 (germline): SGHVS, FNYEAQ. The CDR3 DNA follows: TGTGCCAGCAGCTGGGACAGCGGGGGCTATGGCTACACCTTC. Encoded protein: CASSWDSGGYGYTF.

This clone was counted a few times. This chain uses TRBV1 with TRBJ1-5; TRBD1 is the table's D call and was not checked against the DNA. TRBV1 is noted as a pseudogene. The CDR3 extends over 20 amino acids. The CDR3 DNA sequence: TGCACCAGCAGCCAAGACCCACAGGGGATCCTCCTCAGACCCAATCAGCCCCAGCATTTT. It codes for CTSSQDPQGILLRPNQPQHF.

The genes are TRBV29-1 and TRBJ2-1; a weak D match, TRBD2 (7 bases). CDR1 is SQVTM and CDR2 is ANQGSEA in the germline V gene. Trimming left V 7 bases short and J 8 bases short, with 18 bases between. The CDR3 loop spans 13 amino acids. The CDR3 DNA reads TGCAGCGCGACCCGGGGGGCGGGGGATGAGCAGTTCTTC. Translating gives CSATRGAGDEQFF.

The genes are TRBV2 and TRBJ2-7; D uncertain. The CDR3 consists of 14 residues. Germline lookup yields CDR1 SNHLY and CDR2 FYNNEI. Trimming took off 7 bases at V and 2 bases at J, with 15 bases between the two ends. CDR3 nucleotide sequence: TGTGCCAGCAAGGCGAGGAGAGAGCCCTACGAGCAGTACTTC. It yields the protein CASKARREPYEQYF. The variable domain in full, with the rest retrieved from reference TRBV2 and TRBJ2-7, is EPEVTQTPSHQVTQMGQEVILRCVPISNHLYFYWYRQILGQKVEFLVSFYNNEISEKSEIFDDQFSVERPDGSNFTLKIRSTKLEDSAMYFCASKARREPYEQYFGPGTRLTVT.